This TCR beta chain was found in a study of blood T cells in healthy people across ages (dated by TCRdb to about 2015). Regarding the complete study: In model experiments, template switching captured about one uniquely barcoded TCR beta cDNA molecule for every two T cells. Age-related changes in TCR beta repertoire diversity were measured in the study by deep sequencing normalized with unique cDNA molecular identifiers. The donors were divided into four age groups: young (average about 16 years), middle-aged (around 41), aged (about 60) and long-lived (nearly 85). Using the same blood draw, the study looked at two additional independent replicas of 1 million unique cDNA reads for two donors, one aged 18 to 30 and the other aged 80 or older.

The library was generated by 5' RACE. The instrument was an Illumina HiSeq 2500. A second PCR of roughly 7 to 11 cycles was run with a J-beta primer mix and a sample-barcoded 5' primer. A template-switch 5' adaptor carrying 12 random nucleotides introduced a unique molecular identifier onto each TCR beta cDNA molecule. Each sample yielded at least 2.5 million CDR3-containing paired-end reads. First-strand cDNA was synthesized from all RNA with the Mint cDNA synthesis kit, primed by a TRBC-specific oligonucleotide. Following uracil-DNA glycosylase treatment, all cDNA underwent a first 18-cycle PCR with the universal primers M1SS and BC2_uni_R. The authors' pipeline ran thus. Normalization of each sample was performed by random selection of 1 million high-quality reads, each carrying a distinct molecular identifier. Reads with shared molecular identifiers were discarded instead of being binned into consensus sequences. MiTCR, run with a Q25 quality threshold and the strictest error-elimination algorithm, handled CDR3 identification, clonotype clustering and error correction. A nonparametric unseen species model using Euler transformation provided a lower-bound estimate of total TCR beta diversity. The raw public reads went through TCRdb reprocessing: fastp at Q25, MiXCR clone calling, in-frame beta chains kept. Each CDR3 protein appears once, grouped with its most common genes and DNA. Here the V and J calls rest on TCRdb's processing, not on the authors' analysis. Within this sample are approximately 800,000 distinct CDR3 sequences, with roughly 25% of them counted one time only. The ten largest account for approximately 3.7% of the sample.

What the research found in general, with its limitations: Estimates of total diversity based on one million sequenced T cells were considered lower bounds and underestimates. Observed TCR beta diversity per million T cells fell roughly linearly with age, and a significant reduction was already apparent by age about 36. The long-lived group showed more naive CD4+ T cells, fewer expanded clones and increased TCR diversity than the aged group, suggesting age selection. Because donor CMV infection status was unknown, age-related changes in expanded clonotypes were potentially confounded. The percentage of naive T cells measured by flow cytometry correlated strongly with observed TCR beta diversity. Since profiling was done on bulk unsorted PBMCs, naive and antigen-experienced compartments could not be conclusively compared.

Systemically healthy Caucasian individuals from Russia, some 40 in total and aged roughly 6 to 100 years, were included as donors. Each donor gave ten milliliters of peripheral blood, collected into EDTA-treated Vacutainer tubes. Ficoll-Paque density-gradient centrifugation was used to isolate PBMCs, with at least 7 million obtained per sample. Trizol reagent was used to extract total RNA from PBMCs, with at least 6 micrograms per sample. For every donor, an aliquot of PBMCs went through flow cytometry to measure the percentages of naive CD45RAhigh/CD27high T cells. Concerning this clonotype itself: Its antigen is not yet known. No base quality values were provided; no much bigger clone lies one nucleotide off.

CDR3 length: 15 amino acids, cysteine to phenylalanine. CDR3 DNA is the only sequence kept; it has 45 bases, read in frame from the first base. V gives up 0 bases and J gives up 1 base, and the segment between their germline ends measures 8 bases. The germline V gene yields LGHNA for CDR1 and YSLEER for CDR2. This sample was shared with a second study, whose subject was T cells of mothers and their children. Drawing on the second study: Nine systemically healthy Caucasian individuals served as donors, namely three mothers together with their six children. cDNA synthesis used all of the extracted RNA, with approximately 1.6 ug of RNA in each 15 ul reaction. Sample barcodes and 2-4 random nucleotides were added via the M1S primer in the second PCR. Each mother yielded over 9 million TCR beta CDR3 reads and each child 2.5 million to 3 million reads. Thymic selection similarly shapes TCR recombination output in related and unrelated pairs, with minor effect from inherited differences. Normalized repertoire overlap in related mother-child pairs was always slightly higher than in unrelated mother-child pairs, but the difference was never significant. No persistent microchimeric T cell clones were detected, at a sensitivity of roughly 93 clones per million clonotypes. The study used deep NGS to compare TCR beta repertoires of mothers and children, seeking features distinguishing related mother-child pairs from unrelated individuals. The mean age was 40 +/- 4 years for the mothers and around 10 +/- 4 years for the children. After adapter ligation was performed with NEBNext reagents, the libraries were sequenced on an Illumina HiSeq 2000 with 100+100 nt paired-end reads. To prevent cross-contamination, the mother and child libraries were prepared one month apart and sequenced in separate runs. For each donor, somewhere between roughly 500,000 and 2,100,000 distinct TCR beta clonotypes were identified. Naive TCR beta clonotypes were estimated from low-frequency clonotypes matched to each donor's FACS-determined naive share, without sorting.

The rearrangement joined TRBV4-3 to TRBJ2-3; the D gene cannot be resolved reliably. Material: blood. This receptor was obtained from a boy under 18 in good health. For the CDR3, the sequence is CASSQDIMGTDTQYF. In nucleotide form, the sequence is TGCGCCAGCAGCCAAGATATAATGGGCACAGATACGCAGTATTTT.